Reported below is one T cell receptor beta chain. The antigen remains unidentified. TCRdb called the RACE reads again in MiXCR, with one record for every CDR3 protein. The sample contains about 120,000 distinct CDR3 sequences, roughly 13% of which appear only once. The entry originates in a study of human T cells and chemical hapten exposure. The wider study: Patients, mostly women, had alopecia areata, alopecia totalis or alopecia universalis. Study-wide results and caveats: Once DPC sensitization occurred, TCRs above 1 in 1000 frequency showed no change. Because all patients had alopecia, their immune responses might differ from healthy ones.

V was cut by 0 bases and J by 6 bases, with 14 bases left in between. The CDR3 sequence is 16 residues long. As to time point: pre-sensitization, week 0. The treatment here: therapeutic diphenylcyclopropenone sensitization with weekly scalp DPC. V gene TRBV12-3 or TRBV12-4 combines with J gene TRBJ1-4; possible D gene TRBD1, 5 bases. Sequences were derived from whole blood, sampled in connection with sensitization to the hapten diphenylcyclopropenone (DPC). This sequence originates from a woman under 30 with alopecia areata. Some clones in this sample may be carry-over from other donors' samples. The DNA for the CDR3 is TGTGCCAGCAGTTTAGCGCTGCAGGGAGGTTATGAAAAACTGTTTTTT. Translated, it gives CASSLALQGGYEKLFF.